A few counts support the clone carrying this T cell receptor (beta chain). The antigen remains undetermined. The PCR had 60 Vbeta and 13 Jbeta primers. Some clones are missing from TCRdb's copy, which holds only in-frame ones; the method was immunoSEQ multiplex PCR. The repertoire has roughly 150,000 clones, under 70% of them found once; the top ten carry about 2.9%. V was clipped by 3 bases and J by 12 bases, with 15 bases between them. Germline loops: CDR1 LNHDA, CDR2 SQIVND (reference sequence). This CDR3 is 13 amino acids long. This specimen comes from a study of cytomegalovirus exposure and HLA in healthy donors. Study-wide results and caveats: Later findings reportedly placed an Asian-associated ancestry cluster below the 666-donor mean for N-insertions. A later analysis by the authors found several of the most significant clusters apparently linked to common viral pathogens. Segments of the TCR beta V type were, in most cases, productive about 87% or about 30% of the time in an earlier analysis. Rarity characterized most TCR sequences, yet some public TCRs appeared in many donors.

Sequenced: PBMCs. The rearrangement joins TRBV19 to TRBJ2-1; the D gene is possibly TRBD2 (6 bases). The origin of this receptor is a woman aged 25 to 39 in good health and CMV-seropositive. The CDR3: CASSIGGGSMQFF. The CDR3 DNA sequence: TGTGCCAGTAGTATTGGTGGAGGGAGTATGCAGTTCTTC.